The text below deals with one T cell receptor (beta chain). As yet, its antigen is unknown. The data originate from a study of cytomegalovirus exposure and HLA in healthy donors. Study-level information: There were nearly 120 million unique TCR beta sequences, drawn from 200 million or so T cells, in an earlier analysis. Study-level results: Accounts indicate the classifier identified cytomegalovirus status with strong specificity and sensitivity. The authors later found HLA-associated TCR beta chains more clonally expanded than equally common others.

The CDR3 is made up of 16 amino acids. Germline CDR1 and CDR2: SGHRS and YFSETQ. Trimming removed 0 bases from V and 2 bases from J, with 14 bases in between. With 60 Vbeta and 13 Jbeta primers, the PCR was carried out. Sequencing was performed with immunoSEQ multiplex PCR; in TCRdb, only in-frame clones are kept and a portion is missing. The sample records a few hundred thousand clones, 85% to 95% being singletons. Material for sequencing was PBMCs. The receptor comes from a girl aged 2 to 10 in good health and CMV-seronegative. V usage is TRBV5-1 and J usage is TRBJ1-1, with D perhaps TRBD1 (6 bases). DNA of the CDR3: TGCGCCAGCAGCTTGGGATCCACAGGGCTAAACACTGAAGCTTTCTTT. Protein: CASSLGSTGLNTEAFF.